One sample yielded the 4 T cell receptor beta chains listed below, sequenced in a study of CD8+ T cells in alopecia areata. RNA extraction was followed by reverse transcription into cDNA, which acted as the sequencing template. Generated by immunoSEQ multiplex PCR, the TCRdb table keeps only in-frame clones and is missing some. The profile shows 200,000 to 250,000 clones, about 50% of them singletons. Treatment: oral pan-JAK inhibitor, 5-10 mg twice daily. The specimen comprised CD4+ T cells sorted from blood, sampled at week 4, from a patient treated with tofacitinib. These receptors all come from a human donor with alopecia areata.

The chain recombines TRBV2 with TRBJ2-1, with D possibly matching TRBD2 (7 bases). This CDR3 is 15 amino acids long. The V and J ends lost 2 bases and 7 bases respectively, with 15 bases between them. Germline V lookup: CDR1 SNHLY, CDR2 FYNNEI. CDR3 sequence: CASSESEGGPNEQFF. The CDR3, as DNA: TGTGCCAGCAGTGAATCTGAGGGGGGGCCAAATGAGCAGTTCTTC.

This chain uses TRBV2 with TRBJ2-7; tentative D call: TRBD1 (6 bases). This CDR3 comprises 14 residues. Trimming took off 6 bases at V and 5 bases at J, with 17 bases between the two ends. From germline, CDR1 is SNHLY and CDR2 FYNNEI. The CDR3 reads CASSKQGSYDEQYF. Written as DNA, the CDR3 is TGTGCCAGCAGCAAACAGGGATCCTACGACGAGCAGTACTTC. The full variable domain, rest sourced from reference TRBV2 and TRBJ2-7, is EPEVTQTPSHQVTQMGQEVILRCVPISNHLYFYWYRQILGQKVEFLVSFYNNEISEKSEIFDDQFSVERPDGSNFTLKIRSTKLEDSAMYFCASSKQGSYDEQYFGPGTRLTVT.

This chain joins TRBV29-1 and TRBJ2-5; 11 bases agree with TRBD2. CDR3 length: 15 residues. J gave up 5 bases and V 4 bases, and 9 bases lay outside the gene matches. Germline V gene data show CDR1 as SQVTM and CDR2 as ANQGSEA. CDR3 protein: CSVGIAGGPMETQYF. The CDR3 DNA sequence: TGCAGCGTTGGTATAGCGGGGGGGCCTATGGAGACCCAGTACTTC. The full variable domain, its missing parts supplied by reference TRBV29-1 and TRBJ2-5, is SAVISQKPSRDICQRGTSLTIQCQVDSQVTMMFWYRQQPGQSLTLIATANQGSEATYESGFVIDKFPISRPNLTFSTLTVSNMSPEDSSIYLCSVGIAGGPMETQYFGPGTRLLVL.

The chain joins TRBV9 to TRBJ2-7; no clear D gene. Trimming took 0 bases from V and 2 from J, leaving 9 bases between them. The CDR3 has 14 residues. The V gene's germline CDR1 is SGDLS and CDR2 YYNGEE. Here the CDR3 DNA reads TGTGCCAGCAGCGTAGGGGCAGTTGCCTACGAGCAGTACTTC. Translating it yields CASSVGAVAYEQYF.